Following are 2 T cell receptor beta chains from one sample sequenced in a study of control samples from healthy donors and cancer patients. Data came from immunoSEQ multiplex PCR; TCRdb stores just in-frame clones and leaves some out. This sample has fewer than 110,000 clones, with approximately 90% found just once. Input material: PBMCs. The receptor set was obtained from a man in his sixties with lung cancer.

CDR3 protein: CASGCGAAVRFTGSYNEQFF. The CDR3 nucleotides are TGTGCTAGTGGTTGCGGAGCCGCAGTCCGGTTCACCGGCTCCTACAATGAGCAGTTCTTC. The rearrangement links TRBV12-5 to TRBJ2-1; D unclear. The CDR3 totals 20 residues. CDR1 LGHNT and CDR2 FRNRAP come from the germline V gene. Trimming removed 4 bases from V and 0 bases from J, with 25 bases in between.

The rearrangement joins TRBV24-1 to TRBJ2-6; a possible D gene is TRBD1 (6 bases). CDR3 length: 15 amino acids. Trimming left V 4 bases short and J 0 bases short, with 6 bases between. Germline lookup yields CDR1 KGHDR and CDR2 SFDVKD. CDR3 sequence (DNA): TGTGCCACCAGTGAAGGGGGCTCTGGGGCCAACGTCCTGACTTTC. The encoded protein is CATSEGGSGANVLTF.